This TCR beta chain was profiled in a study of T cell responses to AZD1222 COVID-19 vaccine. Concerning this clone: Its antigen remains unknown.

Study findings and constraints: Repertoires were collected only later (after the peak T cell response had occurred). Of spike-specific TCRs, nearly half reportedly target regions left unmutated in variants.

The CDR3 is 12 residues long. The V end lost 4 bases, the J end lost 7 bases, and 11 bases lay between the germline ends. Per the germline V gene, CDR1 is SGHDT and CDR2 is YYEEEE. Only in-frame clones appear in the TCRdb table, and some are missing; sequencing was by immunoSEQ multiplex PCR. The sample contains 70,000 to 95,000 clones, over 85% of which appear only once. V and J are TRBV5-6 and TRBJ1-2; D is undetermined. This clonotype originated in an adult in good health. The sequenced sample was peripheral blood, obtained on day 0 of MenACWY control vaccination. CDR3 in DNA: TGTGCCAGCAGCCGCGACACGGGTGGCTACACCTTC. Its translation is CASSRDTGGYTF. Variable domain in full (rest from reference TRBV5-6 and TRBJ1-2): DAGVTQSPTHLIKTRGQQVTLRCSPKSGHDTVSWYQQALGQGPQFIFQYYEEEERQRGNFPDRFSGHQFPNYSSELNVNALLLGDSALYLCASSRDTGGYTFGSGTRLTVV.